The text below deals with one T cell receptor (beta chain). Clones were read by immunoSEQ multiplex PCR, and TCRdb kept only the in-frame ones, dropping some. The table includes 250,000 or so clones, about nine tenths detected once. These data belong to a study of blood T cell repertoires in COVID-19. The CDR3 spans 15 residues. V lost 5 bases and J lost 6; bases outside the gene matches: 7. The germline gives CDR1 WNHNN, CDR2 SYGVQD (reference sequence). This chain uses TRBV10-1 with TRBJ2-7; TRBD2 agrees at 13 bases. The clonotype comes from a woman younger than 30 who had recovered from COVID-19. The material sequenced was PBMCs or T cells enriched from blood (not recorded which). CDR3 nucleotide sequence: TGCGCCAGCAGTCCCGGACTAGCGGGAGTAAGCGAGCAGTACTTC. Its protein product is CASSPGLAGVSEQYF.